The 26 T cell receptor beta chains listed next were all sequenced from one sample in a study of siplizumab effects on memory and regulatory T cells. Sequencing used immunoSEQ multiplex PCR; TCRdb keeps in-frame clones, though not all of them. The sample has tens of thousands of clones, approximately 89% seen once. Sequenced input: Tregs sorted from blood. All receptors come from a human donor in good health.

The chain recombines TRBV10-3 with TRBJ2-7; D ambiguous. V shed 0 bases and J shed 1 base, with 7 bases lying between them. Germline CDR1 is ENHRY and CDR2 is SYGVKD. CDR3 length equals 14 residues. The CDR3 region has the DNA TGTGCCATCAGTGAGTCAGGACGGTCCTACGAGCAGTACTTC. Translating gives CAISESGRSYEQYF.

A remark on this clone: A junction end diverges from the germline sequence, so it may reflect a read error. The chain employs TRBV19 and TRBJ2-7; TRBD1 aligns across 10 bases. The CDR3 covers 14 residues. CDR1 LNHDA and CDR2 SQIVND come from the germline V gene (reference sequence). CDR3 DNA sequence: TGTGTCAGTAGTATTGTTAGGGACAGGGGCGAGCAGTACTTC. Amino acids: CVSSIVRDRGEQYF.

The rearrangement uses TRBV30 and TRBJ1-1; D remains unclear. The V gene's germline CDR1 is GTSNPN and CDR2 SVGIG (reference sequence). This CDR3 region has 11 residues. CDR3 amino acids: CTYYMNTEAFF. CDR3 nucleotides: TGTACTTATTACATGAACACTGAAGCTTTCTTT. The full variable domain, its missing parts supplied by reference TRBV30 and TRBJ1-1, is SQTIHQWPATLVQPVGSPLSLECTVEGTSNPNLYWYRQAAGRGLQLLFYSVGIGQISSEVPQNLSASRPQDRQFILSSKKLLLSDSGFYLCTYYMNTEAFFGQGTRLTVV.

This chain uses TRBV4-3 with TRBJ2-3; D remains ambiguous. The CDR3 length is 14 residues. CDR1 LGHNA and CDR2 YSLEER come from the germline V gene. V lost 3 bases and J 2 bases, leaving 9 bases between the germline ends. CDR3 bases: TGCGCCAGCAGCCAGTCGGTATACACAGATACGCAGTATTTT. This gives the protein CASSQSVYTDTQYF.

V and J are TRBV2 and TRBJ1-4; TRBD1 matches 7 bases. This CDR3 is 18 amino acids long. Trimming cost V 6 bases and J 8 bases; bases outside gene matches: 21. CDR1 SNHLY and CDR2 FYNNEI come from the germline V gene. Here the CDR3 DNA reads TGTGCCAGCAGGGACAATCCTTTCCGACAGGGTTTAGTCGAAAAACTGTTTTTT. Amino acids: CASRDNPFRQGLVEKLFF.

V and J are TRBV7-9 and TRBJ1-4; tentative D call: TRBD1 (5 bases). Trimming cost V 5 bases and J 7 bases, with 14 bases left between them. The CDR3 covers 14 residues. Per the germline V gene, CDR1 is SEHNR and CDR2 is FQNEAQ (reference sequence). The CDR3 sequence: CASSRSRDGEKLFF. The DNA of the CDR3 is TGTGCCAGCAGCCGGAGCAGGGATGGTGAAAAACTGTTTTTT.

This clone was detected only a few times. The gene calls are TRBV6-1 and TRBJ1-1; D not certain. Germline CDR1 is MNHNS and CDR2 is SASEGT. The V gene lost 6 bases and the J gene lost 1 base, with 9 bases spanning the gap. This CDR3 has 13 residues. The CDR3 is CASRRQANTEAFF. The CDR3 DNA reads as TGTGCCAGCAGGAGACAAGCGAACACTGAAGCTTTCTTT.

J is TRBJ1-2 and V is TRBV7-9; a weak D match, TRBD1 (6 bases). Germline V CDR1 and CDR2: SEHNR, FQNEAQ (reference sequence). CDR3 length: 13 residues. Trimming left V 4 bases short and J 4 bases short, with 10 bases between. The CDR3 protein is CASSWDISYGYTF. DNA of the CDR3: TGTGCCAGCAGCTGGGACATTTCCTATGGCTACACCTTC.

The CDR3 sequence is CASSQGSNQPQHF. CDR3 DNA sequence: TGTGCCAGCAGCCAGGGGAGCAATCAGCCCCAGCATTTT. This sequence joins TRBV7-9 and TRBJ1-5; maybe TRBD1 (6 bases). The CDR3 spans 13 residues. V lost 5 bases to trimming and J lost 1 base, with 6 bases between them. Per germline, CDR1 SEHNR and CDR2 FQNEAQ (reference sequence).

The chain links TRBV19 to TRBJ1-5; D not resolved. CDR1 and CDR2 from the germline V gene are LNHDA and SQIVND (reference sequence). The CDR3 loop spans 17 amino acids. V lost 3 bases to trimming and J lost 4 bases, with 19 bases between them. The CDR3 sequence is CASSMGPRTERNQPQHF. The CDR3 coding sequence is TGTGCCAGTAGTATGGGTCCTCGGACGGAACGGAATCAGCCCCAGCATTTT.

The CDR3 here is CATSPRLAGEQYF. CDR3 DNA: TGTGCCACCAGCCCCCGACTAGCGGGAGAGCAGTACTTC. The V call is TRBV15, the J call TRBJ2-7, with TRBD2 matching over 11 bases. J lost 7 bases, V lost 5 bases, and 4 bases had no gene match. The CDR3 runs to 13 residues. The germline gives CDR1 LNHNV, CDR2 YYDKDF (reference sequence). The complete variable domain, with remaining parts taken from reference TRBV15 and TRBJ2-7, reads DAMVIQNPRYQVTQFGKPVTLSCSQTLNHNVMYWYQQKSSQAPKLLFHYYDKDFNNEADTPDNFQSRRPNTSFCFLDIRSPGLGDTAMYLCATSPRLAGEQYFGPGTRLTVT.

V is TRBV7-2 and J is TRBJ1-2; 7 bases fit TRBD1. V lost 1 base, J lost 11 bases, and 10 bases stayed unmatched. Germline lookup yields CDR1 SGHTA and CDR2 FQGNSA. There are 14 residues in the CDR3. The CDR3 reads CASSLVLQGIGYTF. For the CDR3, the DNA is TGTGCCAGCAGCTTAGTTCTACAGGGGATCGGTTACACCTTC. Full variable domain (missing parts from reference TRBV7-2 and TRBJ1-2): GAGVSQSPSNKVTEKGKDVELRCDPISGHTALYWYRQSLGQGLEFLIYFQGNSAPDKSGLPSDRFSAERTGGSVSTLTIQRTQQEDSAVYLCASSLVLQGIGYTFGSGTRLTVV.

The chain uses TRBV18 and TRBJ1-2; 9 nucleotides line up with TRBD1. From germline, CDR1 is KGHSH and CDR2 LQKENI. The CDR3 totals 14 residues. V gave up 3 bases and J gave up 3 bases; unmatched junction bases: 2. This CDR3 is CASSPRQGDYGYTF. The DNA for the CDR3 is TGTGCCAGCTCACCCCGACAGGGGGACTATGGCTACACCTTC. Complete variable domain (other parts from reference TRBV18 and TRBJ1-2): NAGVMQNPRHLVRRRGQEARLRCSPMKGHSHVYWYRQLPEEGLKFMVYLQKENIIDESGMPKERFSAEFPKEGPSILRIQQVVRGDSAAYFCASSPRQGDYGYTFGSGTRLTVV.

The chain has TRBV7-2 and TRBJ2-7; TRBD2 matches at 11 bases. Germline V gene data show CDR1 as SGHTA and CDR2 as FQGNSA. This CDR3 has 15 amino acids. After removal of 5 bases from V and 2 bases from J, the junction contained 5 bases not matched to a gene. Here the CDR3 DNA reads TGTGCCAGCAGCCCGTCTAGCGGGAGGACCTACGAGCAGTACTTC. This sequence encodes CASSPSSGRTYEQYF. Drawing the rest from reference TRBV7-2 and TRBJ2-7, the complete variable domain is GAGVSQSPSNKVTEKGKDVELRCDPISGHTALYWYRQSLGQGLEFLIYFQGNSAPDKSGLPSDRFSAERTGGSVSTLTIQRTQQEDSAVYLCASSPSSGRTYEQYFGPGTRLTVT.

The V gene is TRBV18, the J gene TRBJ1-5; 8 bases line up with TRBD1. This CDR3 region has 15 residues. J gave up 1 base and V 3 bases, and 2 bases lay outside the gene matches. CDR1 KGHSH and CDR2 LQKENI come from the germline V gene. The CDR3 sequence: CASSPGTGSNQPQHF. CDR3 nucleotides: TGTGCCAGCTCACCCGGGACAGGCAGCAATCAGCCCCAGCATTTT.

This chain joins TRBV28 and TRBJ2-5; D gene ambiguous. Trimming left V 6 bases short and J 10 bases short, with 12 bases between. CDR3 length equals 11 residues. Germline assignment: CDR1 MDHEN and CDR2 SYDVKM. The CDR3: CASSHRKDQYF. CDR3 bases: TGTGCCAGCAGCCACCGCAAGGACCAGTACTTC.

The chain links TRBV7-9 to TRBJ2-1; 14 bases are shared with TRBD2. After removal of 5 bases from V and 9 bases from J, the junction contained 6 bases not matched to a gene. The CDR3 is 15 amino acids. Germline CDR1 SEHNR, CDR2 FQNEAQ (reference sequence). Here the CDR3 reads CASSRTSGRLGEQFF. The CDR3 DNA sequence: TGTGCCAGCAGCCGGACTAGCGGGAGGCTTGGTGAGCAGTTCTTC.

CDR3 region: CASKGGVGYEQYF. The CDR3 nucleotides read TGTGCCAGCAAAGGGGGAGTGGGATACGAGCAGTACTTC. The V call is TRBV28, the J call TRBJ2-7; TRBD1 is a possible D gene (6 bases). This CDR3 region has 13 residues. Germline-derived CDR1 and CDR2 are MDHEN and SYDVKM. Deletions cut 7 bases from V and 4 bases from J, with 14 bases between.

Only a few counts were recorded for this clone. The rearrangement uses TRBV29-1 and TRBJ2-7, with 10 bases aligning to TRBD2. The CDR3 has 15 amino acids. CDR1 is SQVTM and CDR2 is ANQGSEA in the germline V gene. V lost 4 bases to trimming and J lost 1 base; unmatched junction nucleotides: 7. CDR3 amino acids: CSVVNLAGGSYEQYF. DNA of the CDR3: TGCAGCGTTGTTAATTTAGCGGGAGGATCCTACGAGCAGTACTTC.

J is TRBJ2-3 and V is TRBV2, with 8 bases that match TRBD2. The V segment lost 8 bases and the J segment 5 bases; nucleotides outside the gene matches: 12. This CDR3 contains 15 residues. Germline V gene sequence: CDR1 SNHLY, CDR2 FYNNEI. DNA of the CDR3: TGTGCCAGCTCTGAGTGGAGCGGGAGCGTAGATACGCAGTATTTT. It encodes CASSEWSGSVDTQYF.

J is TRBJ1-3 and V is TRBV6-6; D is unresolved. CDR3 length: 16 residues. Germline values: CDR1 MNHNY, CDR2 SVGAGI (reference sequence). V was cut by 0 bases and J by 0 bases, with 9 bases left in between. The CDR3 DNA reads TGTGCCAGCAGTTACTCGAGGGTGGTCTCTGGAAACACCATATATTTT. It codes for CASSYSRVVSGNTIYF.

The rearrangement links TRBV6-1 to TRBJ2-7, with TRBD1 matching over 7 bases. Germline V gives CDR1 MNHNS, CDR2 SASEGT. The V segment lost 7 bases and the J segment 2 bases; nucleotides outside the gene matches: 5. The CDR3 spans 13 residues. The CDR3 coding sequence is TGTGCCAGCATGGACAGGAATACCTACGAGCAGTACTTC. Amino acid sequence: CASMDRNTYEQYF.

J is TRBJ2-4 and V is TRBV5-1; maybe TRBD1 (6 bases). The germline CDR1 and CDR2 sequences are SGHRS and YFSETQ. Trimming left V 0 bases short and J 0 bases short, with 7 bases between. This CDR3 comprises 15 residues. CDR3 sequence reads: CASSLGRGAKNIQYF. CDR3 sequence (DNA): TGCGCCAGCAGCTTGGGCAGGGGAGCCAAAAACATTCAGTACTTC.

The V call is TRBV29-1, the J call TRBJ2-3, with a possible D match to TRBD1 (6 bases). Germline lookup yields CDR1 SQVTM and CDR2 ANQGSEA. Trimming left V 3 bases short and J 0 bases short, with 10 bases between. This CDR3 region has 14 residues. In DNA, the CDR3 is TGCAGCGTTGACCGAGGGGGAAGCACAGATACGCAGTATTTT. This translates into CSVDRGGSTDTQYF.

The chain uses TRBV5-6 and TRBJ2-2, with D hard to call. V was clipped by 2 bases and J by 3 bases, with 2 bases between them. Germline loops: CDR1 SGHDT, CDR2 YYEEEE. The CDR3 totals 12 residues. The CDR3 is CASSFYTGELFF. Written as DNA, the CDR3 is TGTGCCAGCAGCTTCTACACCGGGGAGCTGTTTTTT.

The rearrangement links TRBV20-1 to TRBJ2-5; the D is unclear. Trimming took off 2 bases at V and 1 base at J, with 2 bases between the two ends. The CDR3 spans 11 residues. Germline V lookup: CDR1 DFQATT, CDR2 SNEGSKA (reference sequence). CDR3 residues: CSARPQETQYF. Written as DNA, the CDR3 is TGCAGTGCTAGACCCCAAGAGACCCAGTACTTC.